The text below deals with one T cell receptor (beta chain). Seattle researchers signed up patients amid active infection and tracked them longitudinally. Germline loops: CDR1 SGHNT, CDR2 YYREEE (reference sequence). Trimming left V 4 bases short and J 7 bases short, with 15 bases between. The CDR3 consists of 15 residues. The data belong to a study of blood T cell repertoires in COVID-19. About the research overall: Nucleic acid was either cDNA or gDNA, and it came from T cells, B-cell-depleted T cells, or PBMCs.

Here immunoSEQ multiplex PCR was the method, and the copy in TCRdb shows in-frame clones only, minus some. The data hold 250,000 to 300,000 clones, with 86% observed a single time. The sequence was obtained from a woman in her thirties with COVID-19, enrolled during active disease. The sample was peripheral blood. The chain has TRBV5-4 and TRBJ1-6; tentative D call: TRBD1 (6 bases). The CDR3 DNA reads TGTGCCAGCAGCCCGACGAGGGGGGGAAATTCACCCCTCCACTTT. This translates into CASSPTRGGNSPLHF.